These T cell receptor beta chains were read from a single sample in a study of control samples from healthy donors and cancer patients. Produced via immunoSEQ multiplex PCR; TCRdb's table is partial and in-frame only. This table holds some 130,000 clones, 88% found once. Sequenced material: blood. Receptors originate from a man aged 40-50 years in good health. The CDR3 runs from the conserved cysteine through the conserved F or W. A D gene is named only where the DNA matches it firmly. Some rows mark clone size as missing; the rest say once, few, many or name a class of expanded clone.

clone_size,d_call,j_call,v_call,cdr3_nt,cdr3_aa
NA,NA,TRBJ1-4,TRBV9,TGTGCCAGCAGCGTAGATGGACAGAGGGTTGAAAAACTGTTTTTT,CASSVDGQRVEKLFF
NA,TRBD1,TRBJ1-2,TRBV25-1,TGTGCCAGCAGTGATCCTGGGACAGGGCGCGGCTACACCTTC,CASSDPGTGRGYTF
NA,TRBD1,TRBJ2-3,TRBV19,TGTGCCAGTACCGGGGGACAGGGGGCAGATACGCAGTATTTT,CASTGGQGADTQYF
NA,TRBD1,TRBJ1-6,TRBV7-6,TGTGCCAGCAGCTTCGGACAGGGAGGGTCCTATAATTCACCCCTCCACTTT,CASSFGQGGSYNSPLHF
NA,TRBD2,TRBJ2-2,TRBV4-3,TGCGCCAGCAGCCAAACTAGCGGGGTATACACCGGGGAGCTGTTTTTT,CASSQTSGVYTGELFF
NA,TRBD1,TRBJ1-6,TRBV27,TGTGCCAGCAGTTCCAGGGGGAATAATTCACCCCTCCACTTT,CASSSRGNNSPLHF
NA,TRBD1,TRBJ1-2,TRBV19,TGTGCCAGTAGTATAGGCGGGACAGGCGGCTACACCTTC,CASSIGGTGGYTF
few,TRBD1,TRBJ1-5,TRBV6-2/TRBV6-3,TGTGCCAGCAACCCAGGGGACAGACGCAATCAGCCCCAGCATTTT,CASNPGDRRNQPQHF
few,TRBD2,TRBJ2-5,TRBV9,TGTGCCAGCAGCGTAGGGCCTAGCGGGGGGTCGGAGACCCAGTACTTC,CASSVGPSGGSETQYF
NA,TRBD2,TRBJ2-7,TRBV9,TGTGCCAGCAGCCCGAGCGGGGGGATCTCCTACGAGCAGTACTTC,CASSPSGGISYEQYF
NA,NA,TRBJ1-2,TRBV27,TGTGCCAGCGGAATAAGTTACTCTGGCTACACCTTC,CASGISYSGYTF
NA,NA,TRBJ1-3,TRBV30,TGTGCCTGGAGCCGCACGCGGGGCAGAGCTGGAAACACCATATATTTT,CAWSRTRGRAGNTIYF
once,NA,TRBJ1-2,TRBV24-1,TGTGCCACCAGTGATCCCGGACCGAGTCTCTATGGCTACACCTTC,CATSDPGPSLYGYTF
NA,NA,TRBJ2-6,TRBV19,TGTGCCAGTAGTCCGAAGGGGTCTGGGGCCAACGTCCTGACTTTC,CASSPKGSGANVLTF
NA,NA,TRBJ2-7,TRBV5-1,TGCGCCAGCAGCTTGAGTATTCAGGGCGGTCGTAACAACGAGCAGTACTTC,CASSLSIQGGRNNEQYF
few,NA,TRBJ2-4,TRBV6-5,TGTGCCAGCAGCTCGAGCCGGGAAATTCAGTACTTC,CASSSSREIQYF
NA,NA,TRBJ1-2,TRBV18,TGTGCCAGCTCACCAAATTTAGGGGACTATGGCTACACCTTC,CASSPNLGDYGYTF
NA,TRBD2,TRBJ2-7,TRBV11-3,TGTGCCAGCAGCCGTTGGACTAGCGGAGCCGCGACCTACGAGCAGTACTTC,CASSRWTSGAATYEQYF
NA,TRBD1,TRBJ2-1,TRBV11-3,TGTGCCAGCAGCTCAGGTCCGGGACAGGGGGCGCTTGAATCCTACAATGAGCAGTTCTTC,CASSSGPGQGALESYNEQFF
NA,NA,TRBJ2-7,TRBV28,TGTGCCAGCAGGAGGCGCTACGAGCAGTACTTC,CASRRRYEQYF
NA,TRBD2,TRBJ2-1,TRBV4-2,TGTGCCAGCAGCCAGGGCGCGGGGGGAAACAATGAGCAGTTCTTC,CASSQGAGGNNEQFF
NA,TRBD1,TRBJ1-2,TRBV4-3,TGCGCCAGCAGCCAAGATGGGGCGACAGGGAACTATGGCTACACCTTC,CASSQDGATGNYGYTF
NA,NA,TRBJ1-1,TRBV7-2,TGTGCCAGCAGCTTAGTGGACCTCATGAACACTGAAGCTTTCTTT,CASSLVDLMNTEAFF
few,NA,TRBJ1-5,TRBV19,TGTGCCAGTAGTATAGTGAGGGTAGTTGGGATTGACAATCAGCCCCAGCATTTT,CASSIVRVVGIDNQPQHF
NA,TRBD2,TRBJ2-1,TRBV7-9,TGTGCCAGCAGGCGACCTAGCGGGGGGAACAATGAGCAGTTCTTC,CASRRPSGGNNEQFF
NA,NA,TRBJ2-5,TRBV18,TGTGCCAGCTCACCGGGACAAATACAAGAGACCCAGTACTTC,CASSPGQIQETQYF
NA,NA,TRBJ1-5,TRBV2,TGTGCCAGCCGTCGGGCCCTTGGGGGCAATCAGCCCCAGCATTTT,CASRRALGGNQPQHF
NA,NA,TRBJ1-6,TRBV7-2,TGTGCCAGCAGCTGGGACAAGAACTCACCCCTCCACTTT,CASSWDKNSPLHF
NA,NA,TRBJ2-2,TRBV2,TGTGCCAGCAGGCTGGGGGCTGGAGTAAACACCGGGGAGCTGTTTTTT,CASRLGAGVNTGELFF
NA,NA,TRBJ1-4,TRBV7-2,TGTGCCAGCAGCATCGGGACATTTGAAAAACTGTTTTTT,CASSIGTFEKLFF
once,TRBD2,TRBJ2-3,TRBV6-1,TGTGCCAGCAGTGAACTCGCGGGGGGTCAGACAGATACGCAGTATTTT,CASSELAGGQTDTQYF